This T cell receptor beta chain was captured in a study of blood T cell repertoires in COVID-19. Here immunoSEQ multiplex PCR was the method, and the copy in TCRdb shows in-frame clones only, minus some. The repertoire consists of 65,000 to 90,000 clones, with around 80% occurring once and the leading ten covering less than 11%. The germline V gene encodes CDR1 SGHRS and CDR2 YFSETQ. This CDR3 has 14 amino acids. The trim removed 4 bases at V and 0 bases at J, leaving 4 bases unmatched. Material for sequencing was peripheral blood. V gene TRBV5-1 combines with J gene TRBJ2-7; the match to TRBD2 covers 7 bases. This TCR came from a man aged 60-69 years with acute or convalescent COVID-19. CDR3 sequence reads: CASSPGTNSYEQYF. DNA of the CDR3: TGCGCCAGCAGCCCCGGGACTAACTCCTACGAGCAGTACTTC.